This record looks at one T cell receptor (beta chain) sequence and its context. This clone was counted only a few times. The antigen this receptor binds is unknown. No much larger clone exists at a distance of one base, and base qualities are not known. Libraries were constructed by the immunoSEQ multiplex PCR assay. For the multiplex PCR, a mixture combining 60 forward primers for TCR Vbeta segments and 13 reverse primers for TCR Jbeta segments was used. A multiplex PCR assay on genomic DNA amplified the CDR3 region of rearranged TCR beta genes. The amplified TCR beta libraries were sequenced on the Illumina HiSeq System as 87-base-pair reads. On the study's bioinformatics: In a later analysis, 70 million to 95 million unique TCR beta chains were counted across the 690 or so repertoires, and roughly 11 million of these chains were shared by at least two donors. A nearest-neighbor algorithm error-corrected the raw reads and collapsed the reads into unique sequences, merging closely related sequences to remove PCR and sequencing errors. V, D and J gene segments were assigned by aligning CDR3 sequences to IMGT reference sequences. For a sequence to be retained, a match of at least six nucleotides was required to both a V gene segment and a J gene segment. A rearrangement was called productive if the CDR3 had no stop codons and remained in frame with V and J, and every other rearrangement was called non-productive. CDR3 was defined according to IMGT convention as the region running from the second conserved V-encoded cysteine to the conserved J-encoded phenylalanine. In an earlier analysis of more than 550 of the donors, sequences lacking an unambiguous match to a single V gene segment were excluded. In an earlier analysis of several hundred of the donors, V segments were called functional above 56.7% productive rearrangements and were called segregating when the between-donor standard deviation exceeded 5%. A statistical classification framework was built to diagnose cytomegalovirus status from the catalog of TCR beta chain sequences. In a later analysis, V and J genes were assigned by comparing TCR nucleotide sequences against IMGT/GENE-DB human TR gene sequences. Using the TCRdist pipeline, a later analysis assigned CDR3 sequences along with most-parsimonious VDJ recombination scenarios. A later analysis defined each TCR beta chain by its CDR3 amino acid sequence plus V-gene family, and excluded reads lacking a unique V-gene family. As a way to deal with suspected cross-contamination and a sequencing artifact, a later analysis dropped hundreds of nucleotide sequences that were highly shared and had low generation probability. In a later analysis, a clonal expansion index was calculated for each public chain from normalized within-repertoire ranks of inferred template counts. Generation probabilities in a later analysis came from a VDJ recombination model fitted to out-of-frame rearrangements, and those results were checked against IGoR. Hypergeometric tests were used in a later analysis to score TCR-TCR, TCR-HLA and TCR-CMV co-occurrence, with a repertoire-size bias correction applied to the TCR pairs. To estimate false discovery rates, a later analysis permuted the HLA or CMV assignments 20 times. In a later analysis, co-occurring TCRs were grouped with DBSCAN, and TCRdist sequence similarity was added when clustering was performed within HLA-allele-positive subsets. Repertoires with fewer than 30,000 or more than 120,000 public chains, plus five repertoires with anomalous nucleotide sharing, were excluded from co-occurrence clustering. As stored in TCRdb, this immuneACCESS dataset retains in-frame rearrangements with V and J assigned. A fraction of the clones does not appear; measured against another copy, unresolved V genes explain less than half of the discrepancy, and the remainder lacks a known reason. The DNA was the basis for D and trimming; V, J and clone size are from that table. This sample holds 100,000 to 130,000 clones; less than 80% were observed only once. The ten largest make up 7.8% of the sample.

The sample comes from a study of cytomegalovirus exposure and HLA in healthy donors (dated by TCRdb to about 2017). In the study overall: According to an earlier analysis of a few hundred of the donors, roughly 180 million T cells yielded 90 million to 140 million unique TCR beta sequences and approximately 280 Gb of sequence data. In a later genetic analysis, genome-wide SNP genotypes for about 55% of the roughly 700 donors were used, and that subset was treated as a discovery cohort. Besides the first cohort of approximately 710 subjects, a separate validation cohort made up of 120 different subjects was used. The T cell repertoires of 666 subjects were profiled by immunosequencing and related to cytomegalovirus serostatus. On average, roughly 240,000 unique TCR beta nucleotide sequences were sequenced per donor among about 400 genotyped donors of the cohort, with around 19% of those sequences being non-productive. Because of strong linkage in the cohort, roughly five DR-DQ haplotypes were treated as single units for association and clustering. All discovery cohort repertoires had been generated on a single sequencing platform. Of the roughly 400 genotyped donors, about 80% fell in the genetic ancestry cluster associated with self-reported Caucasian donors. Approximately 310 gigabases of sequencing data and roughly 81 million unique TCR sequences made up an early release that covered approximately 650 HLA-typed donors. The number of donors typed differed by locus, with roughly 629-640 for A, B, C, DRB1 and DQB1, around 560 for DQA1, 600 to 610 for DPA1, and around 430 for DPB1. Rather than drawing on any new phenotypic data, the later analysis identified candidate immune exposures from TCR beta sequences and the way those sequences occurred across donors. Donor age, sex, ethnicity and CMV serostatus were collected together with the repertoire data. An earlier analysis of nearly 600 of the donors applied high-throughput TCR beta sequencing to assess whether each TCR beta V gene segment acted as functional or pseudogenic. A later analysis re-analyzed previously published TCR beta repertoires from roughly 600 donors and added high-resolution HLA genotyping to study TCR occurrence patterns. HLA typing included class I and class II loci at four-digit resolution. To predict cytomegalovirus infection status, the study brought together high-throughput TCR immunosequencing, statistical association of individual TCRs with disease status, and machine learning. The study was designed to test whether signatures of past pathogen exposure could be identified by cataloging public T cell receptors. What the work shows at the level of the full study, not this receptor alone: Most CMV-associated TCR beta chains appeared to be HLA-restricted in a later analysis, and the HLA associations seemed to be driven largely by CMV exposure. Assigning TCR associations to individual alleles was difficult when HLA alleles, especially DR and DQ, strongly co-occurred. In a later genetic analysis, fewer N-insertions in productive TCRs were reported among donors in an Asian-associated ancestry cluster than the approximately 630-donor mean. Several of the top co-occurrence clusters appeared to be linked to parvovirus B19, influenza, CMV and Epstein-Barr virus, according to a later analysis. Roughly uniform sequencing depth across donors was assumed in presence/absence analyses, although this assumption may not hold. A total of 150 to 200 TCR beta chains were listed by the study as associated with cytomegalovirus. An association between a missense DCLRE1C variant and V-gene and J-gene trimming of TCR beta chains was found in a later genetic analysis and replicated in an independent cohort. Three of the identified cytomegalovirus-associated TCR beta chains were confirmed in vitro to be specific for cytomegalovirus antigens. It was suggested by the authors that the approach could potentially be generalized to other disease states and immunological phenotypes. In a later analysis, the rate of TCR association differed among HLA loci, with DRB1 alleles having the most associated TCRs and HLA-C alleles having the fewest. Most TCR sequences were observed very rarely across donors, whereas some public TCRs were present in many individuals. The sequencing pipeline was judged likely to have produced a cluster of highly shared sequence variants as a technical artifact. HLA typing was unavailable for some donors at each locus, so association tests used only the typed subset. At a false discovery rate of 0.05, a later analysis linked 16,000 or so TCR beta sequences to specific HLA alleles. Because the 87-base-pair reads could not distinguish some IMGT-functional V segments, including TRBV6-2 and TRBV6-3, those segments were excluded. This cohort had only TCR beta chains sequenced, and the lack of alpha or paired-chain data limited which features could be detected. Broadly in line with IMGT annotations, most TCR beta V segments showed up in productive rearrangements about 90% or about 30% of the time in an earlier analysis of a few hundred of the donors. Compared with equally common non-associated chains, HLA-associated TCR beta chains in a later analysis were more clonally expanded and had lower generation probabilities. Because counts were too low, some 16 rarely observed V segments, including chromosome 9 orphons, were excluded from the earlier analysis of 500 to 700 of the donors. The classifier was reported to diagnose cytomegalovirus status with high specificity and sensitivity in both the original and validation cohorts. The only immune exposure information available for the cohort was CMV serostatus. Correlated functional status among segregating V segments might reflect linkage disequilibrium, but an unknown experimental factor could not be ruled out. A further reported finding was that TCR beta sequences accurately predicted the HLA-A and HLA-B alleles for most subjects in the first cohort.

V is cut by 4 bases and J by 1 base, and the space between the germline ends is 13 bases. The germline V gene yields MDHEN for CDR1 and SYDVKM for CDR2. The CDR3 contains 15 residues, cysteine and phenylalanine counted. The DNA shown is the 45-base CDR3, in frame from base 1. The cohort consisted of approximately 690 healthy bone marrow donors. At the time of sampling, every cohort member was nominally healthy, though immune exposures that went unrecorded were likely present. The donor was CMV seronegative and belonged to the group of roughly 330 seronegative cohort members. A peripheral blood sample was provided by each donor, and peripheral blood mononuclear cells were used for TCR beta sequencing. Genomic DNA was extracted from the blood cell samples with the Qiagen DNeasy Blood Extraction Kit.

This receptor was identified in a man aged 30-40 years in good health and CMV-seronegative. The sequence joins TRBV28 to TRBJ1-1; a tentative D call is TRBD1 (5 bases match). Sequencing was performed on PBMCs. CDR3 loop: CASSSPRGTNTEAFF. Here is the DNA: TGTGCCAGCAGTTCACCCCGGGGGACGAACACTGAAGCTTTCTTT.